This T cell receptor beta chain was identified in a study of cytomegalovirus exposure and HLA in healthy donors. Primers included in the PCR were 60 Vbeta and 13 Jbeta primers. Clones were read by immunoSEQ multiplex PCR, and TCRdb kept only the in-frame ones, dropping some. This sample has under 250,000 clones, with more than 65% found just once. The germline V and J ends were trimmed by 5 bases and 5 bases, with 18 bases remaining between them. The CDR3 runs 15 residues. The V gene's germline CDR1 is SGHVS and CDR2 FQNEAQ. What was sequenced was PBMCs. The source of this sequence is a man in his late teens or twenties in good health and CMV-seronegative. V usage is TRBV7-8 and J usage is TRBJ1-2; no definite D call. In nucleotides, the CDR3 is TGTGCCAGCAGCCTTAACGCAAAGGCGGGGTATGGCTACACCTTC. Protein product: CASSLNAKAGYGYTF.